This T cell receptor beta chain appears in the sequencing data of a study of blood T cell repertoires in COVID-19. Study-level information: Donors in the United States, Italy and Spain gave samples during acute or convalescent COVID-19. PBMCs, B-cell-depleted T cells, or T cells were the source of the cDNA or gDNA that made up the material.

Trimming at V came to 0 bases and at J to 5 bases, leaving 8 bases not matched to a gene. CDR1 and CDR2 from the germline V gene are SGHRS and YFSETQ. The CDR3 contains 16 residues. Some clones are missing from TCRdb's copy, which holds only in-frame ones; the method was immunoSEQ multiplex PCR. The profile shows approximately 190,000 clones, 80% to 90% of them singletons. This clone was picked up one time. This sequence was found in a man younger than 45 with active or convalescent COVID-19. The sample taken for sequencing was peripheral blood. This chain joins TRBV5-1 and TRBJ2-5; TRBD2 aligns across 9 bases. CDR3 region: CASSLVWASGEETQYF. In nucleotides, the CDR3 is TGCGCCAGCAGCTTGGTCTGGGCTAGCGGGGAGGAGACCCAGTACTTC.